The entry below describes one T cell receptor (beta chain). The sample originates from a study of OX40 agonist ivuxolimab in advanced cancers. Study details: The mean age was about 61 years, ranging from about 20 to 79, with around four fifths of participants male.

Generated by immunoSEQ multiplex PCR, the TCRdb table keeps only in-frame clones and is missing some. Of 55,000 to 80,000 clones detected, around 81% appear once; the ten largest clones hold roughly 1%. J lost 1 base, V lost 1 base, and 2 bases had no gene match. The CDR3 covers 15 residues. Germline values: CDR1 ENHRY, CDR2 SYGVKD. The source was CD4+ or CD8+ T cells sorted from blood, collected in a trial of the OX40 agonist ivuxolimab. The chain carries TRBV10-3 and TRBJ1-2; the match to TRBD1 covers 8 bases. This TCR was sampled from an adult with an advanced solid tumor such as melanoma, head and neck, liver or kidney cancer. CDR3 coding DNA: TGTGCCATCAGTGAGTTGGACAGGGTTAACTATGGCTACACCTTC. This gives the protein CAISELDRVNYGYTF.